This T cell receptor (beta chain) is from a study of Graves' ophthalmopathy and Graves' hyperthyroidism. TCR beta CDR3 amplification used RNA transcripts. An initial RT-PCR round employing HTBI primers preceded a second-round multiplex PCR. TCRdb redid the calling of the multiplex PCR reads with MiXCR, one entry per CDR3 protein. The sample carries roughly 400,000 distinct CDR3 sequences, 15% to 17% recorded once. The authors defined stable hyperthyroidism as no ophthalmopathy within 18 months of follow-up. Certain patients were not enrolled. These were patients with other autoimmune diseases, uncontrolled infections, pregnancy or lactation. PBMCs had their origin in fresh peripheral blood (approximately 9.9 ml). The germline CDR1 and CDR2 sequences are KGHSH and LQKENI. The CDR3 spans 15 residues. The V gene lost 2 bases and the J gene lost 8 bases, with 13 bases spanning the gap.

The sequence came from a young woman with stable Graves' hyperthyroidism. This chain connects TRBV18 to TRBJ1-6, with D tentatively TRBD1 (5 bases). The sample was peripheral blood. This CDR3 reads CASSPTDSAYSPLHF. CDR3 coding DNA: TGTGCCAGCTCACCAACTGACAGCGCCTATTCACCCCTCCACTTT.